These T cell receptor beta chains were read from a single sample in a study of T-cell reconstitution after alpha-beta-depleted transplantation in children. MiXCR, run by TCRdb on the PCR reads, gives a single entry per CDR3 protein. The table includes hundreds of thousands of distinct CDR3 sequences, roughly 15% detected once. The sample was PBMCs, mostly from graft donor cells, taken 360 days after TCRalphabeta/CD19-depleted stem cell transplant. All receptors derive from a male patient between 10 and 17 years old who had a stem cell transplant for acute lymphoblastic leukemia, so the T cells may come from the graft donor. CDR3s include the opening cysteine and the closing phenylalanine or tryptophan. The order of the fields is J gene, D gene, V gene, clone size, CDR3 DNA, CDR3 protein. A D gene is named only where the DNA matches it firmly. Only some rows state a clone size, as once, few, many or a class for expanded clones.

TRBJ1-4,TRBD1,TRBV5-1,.,TGCGCCAGCAGCTTGTCCAACAGGACAGGGCACGAGGAAAAACTGTTTTTT,CASSLSNRTGHEEKLFF
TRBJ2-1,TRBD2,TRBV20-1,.,TGCAGTGCTAGGTTAGGACTAGCGGGACCCAATGAGCAGTTCTTC,CSARLGLAGPNEQFF
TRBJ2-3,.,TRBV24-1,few,TGTGCCACCAGTGATTTCCCCAGGAGCGAGCGGAGCACAGATACGCAGTATTTT,CATSDFPRSERSTDTQYF
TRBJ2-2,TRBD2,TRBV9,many,TGTGCCAGCAGCGTAGTTTCTAGCGGGAGAGGCACCGGGGAGCTGTTTTTT,CASSVVSSGRGTGELFF
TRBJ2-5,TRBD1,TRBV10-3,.,TGTGCCAGCTCAAACAGGGGGCCTGGGACCCAGTACTTC,CASSNRGPGTQYF
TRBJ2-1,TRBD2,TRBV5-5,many,TGTGCCAGCAGCTTAGGGACTAGCTTTTACAATGAGCAGTTCTTC,CASSLGTSFYNEQFF
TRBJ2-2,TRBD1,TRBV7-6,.,TGTGCCAGCAGCTTCGTACAGGGGTCGGTCGCGGGCACCGGGGAGCTGTTTTTT,CASSFVQGSVAGTGELFF
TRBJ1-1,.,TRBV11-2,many,TGTGCCAGCAGCTTAGTTCCCCGGGGGCCCATGAACACTGAAGCTTTCTTT,CASSLVPRGPMNTEAFF
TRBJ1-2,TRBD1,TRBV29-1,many,TGCAGCGCTGGCCCGGGACAGGGGCCAAACTATGGCTACACCTTC,CSAGPGQGPNYGYTF
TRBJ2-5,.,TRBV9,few,TGTGCCAGCAGCGGTAGTCGGCCCCAAGAGACCCAGTACTTC,CASSGSRPQETQYF
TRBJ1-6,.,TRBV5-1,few,TGCGCCAGCAGCTCCTTACTGAATTCACCCCTCCACTTT,CASSSLLNSPLHF
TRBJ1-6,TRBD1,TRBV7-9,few,TGTGCCAGCAGCTTAGGGAGTGGGACAGCTCGTTTCCCCCTCCACTTT,CASSLGSGTARFPLHF
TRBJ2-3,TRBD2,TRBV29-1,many,TGCAGCGCTGATTCGAGCGGGAGGGTGACAGATACGCAGTATTTT,CSADSSGRVTDTQYF